This T cell receptor beta chain came from a study of T cells in localized non-small cell lung cancer. Findings of the study overall: For the top 100 tumor clones, a median around 61 also appeared in adjacent lung. Longer overall survival was associated with a higher density of T cells in the blood.

This CDR3 is built from 15 residues. Germline CDR1 and CDR2: SGHAT and FQNNGV. The ends were cut back, 5 bases at V and 0 bases at J, with 11 bases in the middle. The table came from immunoSEQ multiplex PCR; TCRdb's copy has only in-frame clones and leaves some out. The sample shows about 92,000 clones, approximately 91% of them seen only once. As for this clone: Antigen: not known.

The V call is TRBV11-2, the J call TRBJ2-1, with D perhaps being TRBD1 or TRBD2 (5 bases each). The starting material was PBMCs, obtained before any cancer treatment. This clonotype was obtained from a woman aged 35-75 years with stage II squamous cell lung carcinoma. CDR3 region: CASSRGASSYNEQFF. CDR3 DNA: TGTGCCAGCAGCAGGGGAGCTAGCTCCTACAATGAGCAGTTCTTC.